This TCR beta chain was captured in a study of T cell responses to AZD1222 COVID-19 vaccine. Points from the study as a whole: Epitopes outside B.1.351 and B.1.1.7 mutated regions reportedly drew nearly half of spike TCRs. There were vaccine-associated CD4 TCRs across spike, dominant at 160-218 and 743-854. Clonal diversity was possibly underestimated, and white British individuals and females predominated among donors.

The table came from immunoSEQ multiplex PCR; TCRdb's copy has only in-frame clones and leaves some out. Among 180,000 or so clones listed, 85% to 90% were seen once. In the case of this clone: The antigen is not known.

V was trimmed by 3 bases and J by 0 bases, leaving 9 bases between them. Looked up from germline, CDR1 is LNHDA and CDR2 is SQIVND (reference sequence). This CDR3 spans 16 amino acids. The source was peripheral blood, collected 28 days after the second dose of the MenACWY control vaccine. The chain links TRBV19 to TRBJ1-6; no clear D gene. The source of this sequence is an adult who received the MenACWY meningococcal vaccine as a control. The CDR3 region is CASSISFSSYNSPLHF. Here the CDR3 DNA reads TGTGCCAGTAGTATCTCGTTTAGCTCCTATAATTCACCCCTCCACTTT.